A selection of T cell receptor beta chains follows, all from one sample in a study of cytomegalovirus exposure and HLA in healthy donors. Sequencing used immunoSEQ multiplex PCR; TCRdb keeps in-frame clones, though not all of them. The data show some 190,000 clones, approximately 88% seen once. Sequencing input: PBMCs. These receptor sequences come from a boy aged 2 to 10 in good health and CMV-seronegative. Both conserved end residues are part of each CDR3. A D gene is named only where the DNA matches it firmly. Only part of the rows carry a size: once, few, many, or a class if the clone is expanded.

TRBV4-3	TRBJ2-4	-	-	CASSQGVGRNIQYF	TGCGCCAGCAGCCAAGGTGTCGGGAGAAACATTCAGTACTTC
TRBV11-2	TRBJ2-3	TRBD2	once	CASSFPFAGGTSHLDTQYF	TGTGCCAGCAGTTTTCCCTTCGCTGGGGGGACTAGCCACCTGGATACGCAGTATTTT
TRBV19	TRBJ2-1	TRBD2	-	CASSIWLAGNNEQFF	TGTGCCAGTAGTATTTGGCTAGCGGGTAACAATGAGCAGTTCTTC
TRBV9	TRBJ2-5	TRBD2	-	CASSGGGLQQETQYF	TGTGCCAGCAGCGGGGGGGGACTACAACAAGAGACCCAGTACTTC
TRBV7-2	TRBJ2-7	TRBD1	-	CASSFRQGYEQYF	TGTGCCAGCAGCTTTAGACAGGGGTACGAGCAGTACTTC
TRBV9	TRBJ2-2	TRBD2	-	CASSQEIAGGRDGELFF	TGTGCCAGCAGCCAAGAGATAGCGGGAGGGAGGGACGGGGAGCTGTTTTTT
TRBV9	TRBJ2-3	-	-	CASSSSTWRTDTQYF	TGTGCCAGCAGTTCTAGCACCTGGAGGACAGATACGCAGTATTTT
TRBV27	TRBJ2-7	TRBD1	-	CASSPWTGGGYEQYF	TGTGCCAGCAGTCCATGGACAGGGGGTGGATACGAGCAGTACTTC
TRBV7-9	TRBJ1-5	TRBD1	-	CASSFGQGERNQPQHF	TGTGCCAGCAGCTTTGGACAGGGAGAACGCAATCAGCCCCAGCATTTT
TRBV7-9	TRBJ1-1	-	-	CASSLDTGGLAFF	TGTGCCAGCAGCTTAGATACGGGAGGGCTTGCTTTCTTT
TRBV7-9	TRBJ2-7	-	few	CASSLVPEFGSYEQYF	TGTGCCAGCAGCTTAGTCCCCGAGTTCGGTAGCTACGAGCAGTACTTC
TRBV7-9	TRBJ1-2	-	-	CASSLLGGQSYGYTF	TGTGCCAGCAGCCTACTGGGTGGACAGAGCTATGGCTACACCTTC
TRBV30	TRBJ2-1	-	-	CAWSNGKGANEQFF	TGTGCCTGGAGTAACGGTAAAGGGGCCAATGAGCAGTTCTTC
TRBV29-1	TRBJ2-3	TRBD2	-	CSVDGRLAGVTDTQYF	TGCAGCGTTGACGGTAGGCTAGCGGGAGTGACAGATACGCAGTATTTT
TRBV7-9	TRBJ1-3	-	-	CASSPRAGQGNTIYF	TGTGCCAGCAGCCCCCGGGCGGGGCAGGGAAACACCATATATTTT
TRBV19	TRBJ1-2	-	-	CAADRDIDPNYGYTF	TGTGCCGCCGACCGGGACATCGACCCCAACTATGGCTACACCTTC
TRBV15	TRBJ1-5	TRBD1	-	CATSEKQGDQPQHF	TGTGCCACCAGCGAAAAACAGGGGGATCAGCCCCAGCATTTT
TRBV30	TRBJ1-6	TRBD1	-	CAWRVRVGTGVDNSPLHF	TGTGCCTGGAGGGTCCGGGTCGGGACAGGGGTGGATAATTCACCCCTCCACTTT
TRBV27	TRBJ1-2	-	-	CASSSTGLYGYTF	TGTGCCAGCAGTTCTACAGGCCTCTATGGCTACACCTTC
TRBV5-1	TRBJ2-1	-	-	CASSLTMDSSNEQFF	TGCGCCAGCAGCTTAACAATGGACTCCTCGAATGAGCAGTTCTTC
TRBV4-3	TRBJ2-3	TRBD2	-	CASSQESAGDSSTDTQYF	TGCGCCAGCAGCCAAGAGTCAGCGGGGGACTCTAGCACAGATACGCAGTATTTT
TRBV19	TRBJ1-5	TRBD1	-	CASSSGDRQDQPQHF	TGTGCCAGTAGTAGCGGGGACAGACAGGATCAGCCCCAGCATTTT
TRBV15	TRBJ2-1	TRBD1	-	CATSRDRAYNEQFF	TGTGCCACCAGCAGGGACAGGGCCTACAATGAGCAGTTCTTC
TRBV18	TRBJ1-4	-	-	CASTRAANEKLFF	TGTGCCAGCACGAGGGCGGCTAATGAAAAACTGTTTTTT
TRBV29-1	TRBJ1-1	-	-	CSVGGLGTEAFF	TGCAGCGTTGGGGGCCTGGGCACTGAAGCTTTCTTT
TRBV11-2	TRBJ2-1	-	-	CASSLERGLEQFF	TGTGCCAGCAGCTTAGAAAGGGGTCTTGAGCAGTTCTTC
TRBV30	TRBJ1-1	-	-	CAWSVTGTEAFF	TGTGCCTGGAGTGTAACAGGTACTGAAGCTTTCTTT
TRBV6-6	TRBJ1-5	TRBD1	-	CASSMGQEQPQHF	TGTGCCAGCAGCATGGGACAGGAGCAGCCCCAGCATTTT
TRBV9	TRBJ1-2	TRBD1	-	CASSEQGNYGYTF	TGTGCCAGCAGCGAACAGGGGAACTATGGCTACACCTTC
TRBV4-3	TRBJ1-2	TRBD1	-	CASSPAGQGDPSYGYTF	TGCGCCAGCAGCCCAGCCGGACAGGGGGACCCAAGCTATGGCTACACCTTC
TRBV4-2	TRBJ2-5	TRBD2	-	CASSQDQATSGIQETQYF	TGTGCCAGCAGCCAAGATCAGGCGACTAGCGGAATCCAAGAGACCCAGTACTTC
TRBV5-6	TRBJ2-1	-	-	CASSLDSASPNEQFF	TGTGCCAGCAGCTTGGACAGTGCTTCTCCCAATGAGCAGTTCTTC
TRBV5-1	TRBJ1-3	-	-	CASSTGALGVNTIYF	TGCGCCAGCAGCACGGGAGCCCTTGGGGTAAACACCATATATTTT
TRBV15	TRBJ1-5	-	-	CATSRARTVNSNQPQHF	TGTGCCACCAGCAGAGCAAGGACAGTTAATAGCAATCAGCCCCAGCATTTT
TRBV30	TRBJ1-1	-	-	CAWSPGGFTEVGTEAFF	TGTGCCTGGAGTCCGGGGGGCTTCACGGAGGTGGGCACTGAAGCTTTCTTT
TRBV12-5	TRBJ2-1	TRBD2	few	CASGLGTSGRNEQFF	TGTGCTAGTGGTTTAGGGACTAGCGGGAGGAATGAGCAGTTCTTC